Below are 5 T cell receptor beta chains sequenced from a single sample in a study of cytomegalovirus exposure and HLA in healthy donors. PCR amplification relied on 60 Vbeta primers (plus 13 Jbeta primers). Repertoires were generated with immunoSEQ multiplex PCR, while TCRdb's copy carries only in-frame clones and drops some. Of roughly 180,000 clones in the sample, 78% are singletons; the top ten hold approximately 2.6%. The source material was PBMCs. These receptors all come from a female donor in good health and CMV-seronegative.

Notes on this clone: The sample has other DNA sequences that encode this CDR3 too. The CDR3 loop is CASSVGGRGEKLFF. The CDR3 region has the DNA TGTGCCAGCAGCGTTGGGGGCCGAGGTGAAAAACTGTTTTTT. This sequence joins TRBV9 and TRBJ1-4, with D possibly matching TRBD1 (6 bases). In germline, CDR1 is SGDLS, CDR2 YYNGEE. The CDR3 is 14 residues long. Trimming removed 2 bases at V and 7 bases at J, with 12 bases between.

J is TRBJ1-5 and V is TRBV2; D gene uncertain. V gave up 1 base and J gave up 11 bases, with 12 bases separating them. The CDR3 contains 13 residues. Germline V gives CDR1 SNHLY, CDR2 FYNNEI. CDR3 DNA: TGTGCCAGCAGTGAAGAGTCGCAAGCAACCCAGCATTTT. Translation: CASSEESQATQHF.

About this clone itself: Different DNA sequences within this sample yield the same CDR3. V is TRBV5-1 and J is TRBJ2-3; D might be TRBD1 (6 bases). This CDR3 is built from 15 residues. CDR1 SGHRS and CDR2 YFSETQ come from the germline V gene. V was clipped by 2 bases and J by 0 bases, with 10 bases between them. CDR3 region: CASSLGGPSTDTQYF. CDR3 in DNA: TGCGCCAGCAGCTTAGGGGGACCGAGCACAGATACGCAGTATTTT.

This rearrangement joins TRBV14 to TRBJ2-7, with D uncertain. Germline V gene sequence: CDR1 SGHDN, CDR2 FVKESK. Trimming shortened V by 3 bases and J by 3 bases, and 9 bases separated the two germline ends. The CDR3 runs 13 residues. Here the CDR3 reads CASSQVPGYEQYF. The CDR3 DNA is TGTGCCAGCAGCCAGGTTCCGGGCTACGAGCAGTACTTC.

The genes are TRBV5-1 and TRBJ2-5; 15 bases map to TRBD2. CDR1 and CDR2 (germline): SGHRS, YFSETQ. The trim removed 3 bases at V and 2 bases at J, leaving 8 bases unmatched. The CDR3 has 18 amino acids. The CDR3 coding sequence is TGCGCCAGCAGCTGGAAATCCGGGACTAGCGGGGGGCAAGAGACCCAGTACTTC. Translated, it gives CASSWKSGTSGGQETQYF. The full variable domain, in which reference TRBV5-1 and TRBJ2-5 provide the parts outside the CDR3, is KAGVTQTPRYLIKTRGQQVTLSCSPISGHRSVSWYQQTPGQGLQFLFEYFSETQRNKGNFPGRFSGRQFSNSRSEMNVSTLELGDSALYLCASSWKSGTSGGQETQYFGPGTRLLVL.